This TCR beta chain was retrieved from a study of cytomegalovirus exposure and HLA in healthy donors (dated by TCRdb to about 2017). With respect to the entire study: An earlier analysis of several hundred of the donors reported roughly 300 Gb of sequence data and approximately 120 million unique TCR beta sequences obtained from around 180 million T cells. All discovery cohort repertoires had been generated using a single sequencing platform. Donor age, sex, ethnicity and CMV serostatus were compiled alongside the repertoire data. The number of typed donors differed by locus: roughly 629-640 for A, B, C, DRB1 and DQB1; approximately 520 for DQA1; about 600 for DPA1; and approximately 450 for DPB1. Among the roughly 410 genotyped donors, 75% to 90% belonged to the genetic ancestry cluster associated with self-reported Caucasian donors. Genome-wide SNP genotypes for about 65% of the roughly 670 donors were used in a later genetic analysis, which treated that subset as a discovery cohort. Among approximately 370 genotyped donors of the cohort, an average of approximately 220,000 unique TCR beta nucleotide sequences was sequenced per donor, of which about 19% were non-productive. The study combined high-throughput TCR immunosequencing, statistical association of individual TCRs with disease status, and machine learning to predict cytomegalovirus infection status. The T cell repertoires of several hundred subjects were profiled by immunosequencing and related to cytomegalovirus serostatus. The later analysis used no new phenotypic data to find candidate immune exposures, relying instead on TCR beta sequences and their occurrence across donors. Along with the roughly 670-subject first cohort, a separate validation cohort of over a hundred different subjects was used. Both class I and class II loci were covered by HLA typing, at four-digit resolution. A later analysis re-analyzed previously published TCR beta repertoires from roughly 600 donors and added high-resolution HLA genotyping to study TCR occurrence patterns. An early release covering roughly 600 HLA-typed donors comprised roughly 300 gigabases of sequencing data and 65 million to 100 million unique TCR sequences. Because of strong linkage in the cohort, roughly five DR-DQ haplotypes were treated as single units for association and clustering. The study aimed to test whether signatures of past pathogen exposure could be identified by cataloging public T cell receptors. An earlier analysis of around 580 of the donors used high-throughput TCR beta sequencing to judge whether each TCR beta V gene segment behaved as functional or pseudogenic. Findings and caveats that apply to the study as a whole: A cluster of highly shared sequence variants was judged likely to represent a technical artifact of the sequencing pipeline. Linkage disequilibrium might explain the correlated functional status among segregating V segments, but an unknown experimental factor could not be excluded. Because HLA typing was unavailable for some donors at each locus, only the typed subset was used in association tests. According to a later analysis, parvovirus B19, influenza, CMV and Epstein-Barr virus appeared linked to several top co-occurrence clusters. In a later analysis, most CMV-associated TCR beta chains were found to appear HLA-restricted, with HLA associations seemingly driven largely by CMV exposure. In this cohort, only TCR beta chains were sequenced, and detectable features were limited by the absence of alpha or paired-chain data. Because counts were too low, about 15 rarely observed V segments, including chromosome 9 orphons, were left out of the earlier analysis of a few hundred of the donors. Across donors, most TCR sequences were observed very rarely, whereas some public TCRs were present in many individuals. Strong co-occurrence of HLA alleles, especially DR and DQ, made assigning TCR associations to individual alleles difficult. A further reported finding was that TCR beta sequences accurately predicted the HLA-A and HLA-B alleles for most subjects in the first cohort. According to the authors, the approach could potentially be generalized to other disease states and immunological phenotypes. In vitro tests confirmed that a few of the cytomegalovirus-associated TCR beta chains recognize cytomegalovirus antigens. At a false discovery rate of 0.05, a later analysis linked 15,000 to 20,000 TCR beta sequences to specific HLA alleles. In a later analysis, HLA-associated TCR beta chains showed more clonal expansion and lower generation probabilities than non-associated chains that were equally common. The classifier was reported to diagnose cytomegalovirus status with high specificity and sensitivity in both the original and validation cohorts. Broadly in line with IMGT annotations, most TCR beta V segments showed up in productive rearrangements about 90% or about 30% of the time in an earlier analysis of roughly 590 of the donors. Because the 87-base-pair reads could not distinguish some IMGT-functional V segments, including TRBV6-2 and TRBV6-3, those segments were excluded. Sequencing depth was assumed to be roughly uniform across donors in the presence/absence analyses, though that assumption may not hold. A later analysis found that TCR association rates varied across HLA loci, with DRB1 alleles showing the most associated TCRs and HLA-C alleles the fewest. An association between a missense DCLRE1C variant and V-gene and J-gene trimming of TCR beta chains was found in a later genetic analysis and replicated in an independent cohort. The study gave a list of 150 to 200 TCR beta chains associated with cytomegalovirus. In a later genetic analysis, fewer N-insertions in productive TCRs were reported among donors in an Asian-associated ancestry cluster than the roughly 700-donor mean. CMV serostatus was the only immune exposure information available for the cohort.

CDR1 and CDR2, per the germline V gene, are SQVTM and ANQGSEA. V is cut by 5 bases and J by 0 bases, and the space between the germline ends is 8 bases. There are 14 amino acids in the CDR3, from cysteine to phenylalanine inclusive. Only CDR3 DNA is held: 42 bases, read in frame from base 1. With respect to this clone: Its antigen is not yet known. Per-nucleotide qualities are absent, and no much larger clonotype sits a single base away.

Libraries came from the immunoSEQ multiplex PCR assay. The multiplex PCR relied on a mix of 60 forward primers for TCR Vbeta segments and 13 reverse primers for TCR Jbeta segments. A multiplex PCR assay on genomic DNA amplified the CDR3 region of rearranged TCR beta genes. On the Illumina HiSeq System, the amplified TCR beta libraries were sequenced as 87-base-pair reads. Per the original workflow: Across the 500 to 750 repertoires, a later analysis counted 78 million or so unique TCR beta chains, around 11 million of which were shared by at least two donors. Raw reads were error-corrected and collapsed into unique sequences by a nearest-neighbor algorithm in which closely related sequences were merged to remove PCR and sequencing errors. To assign V, D and J gene segments, CDR3 sequences were aligned to IMGT reference sequences. For a sequence to be retained, at least a six-nucleotide match to both a V gene segment and a J gene segment was required. A rearrangement was called productive if the CDR3 had no stop codons and remained in frame with V and J, and every other rearrangement was called non-productive. CDR3 was defined by IMGT convention, running from the second conserved V-encoded cysteine to the conserved J-encoded phenylalanine. The earlier analysis of some 580 of the donors excluded any sequence lacking an unambiguous match to a single V gene segment. An earlier analysis of about 590 of the donors classified V segments as functional when productive rearrangements were above 56.7% and as segregating when the standard deviation between donors was above 5%. A statistical classification framework was built to diagnose cytomegalovirus status from the catalog of TCR beta chain sequences. In a later analysis, TCR nucleotide sequences were compared against IMGT/GENE-DB human TR gene sequences so that V and J genes could be assigned. A later analysis assigned CDR3 sequences and most-parsimonious VDJ recombination scenarios with the TCRdist pipeline. A later analysis defined each TCR beta chain by its CDR3 amino acid sequence plus V-gene family, and excluded reads lacking a unique V-gene family. To address suspected cross-contamination and a sequencing artifact, a later analysis removed approximately 600 highly shared, low-generation-probability nucleotide sequences. In a later analysis, a clonal expansion index for each public chain was calculated from normalized within-repertoire ranks of inferred template counts. In a later analysis, generation probabilities were computed with a VDJ recombination model fitted to out-of-frame rearrangements, and the resulting probabilities were checked against IGoR. Hypergeometric tests were used in a later analysis to score TCR-TCR, TCR-HLA and TCR-CMV co-occurrence, with a repertoire-size bias correction applied to the TCR pairs. To estimate false discovery rates, a later analysis permuted the HLA or CMV assignments 20 times. In a later analysis, co-occurring TCRs were grouped with DBSCAN, and TCRdist sequence similarity was added when clustering was performed within HLA-allele-positive subsets. For co-occurrence clustering, repertoires with fewer than 30,000 or more than 120,000 public chains were excluded, along with 5 or 6 repertoires with anomalous nucleotide sharing. This is the immuneACCESS table as TCRdb keeps it, with only in-frame sequences that have V and J called. A part of the clones is gone; compared with another copy, unresolved V genes explain less than half, and the rest is unexplained. That table gives V, J and clone size, and the DNA gave D and trimming. For this sample there are about 190,000 clones; more than 75% appear just once. 1.5% to 2% of the sample lies in the top ten.

In total, roughly 710 healthy bone marrow donors made up the cohort. At the time of sampling, every cohort member was nominally healthy, though immune exposures that went unrecorded were likely present. The donor tested CMV seronegative and was one of the 352 seronegative cohort members. A peripheral blood sample was provided by each donor, and peripheral blood mononuclear cells were used for TCR beta sequencing. Genomic DNA extraction from the blood cell samples was performed with the Qiagen DNeasy Blood Extraction Kit. Recombination linked TRBV29-1 to TRBJ2-6, with the D gene not confidently named. The specimen sequenced was PBMCs. This sequence was found in a woman aged 18-35 years in good health and CMV-seronegative. The CDR3 in this case is CSVKQSSGANVLTF. The DNA sequence reads TGCAGCGTTAAACAGAGCTCTGGGGCCAACGTCCTGACTTTC.